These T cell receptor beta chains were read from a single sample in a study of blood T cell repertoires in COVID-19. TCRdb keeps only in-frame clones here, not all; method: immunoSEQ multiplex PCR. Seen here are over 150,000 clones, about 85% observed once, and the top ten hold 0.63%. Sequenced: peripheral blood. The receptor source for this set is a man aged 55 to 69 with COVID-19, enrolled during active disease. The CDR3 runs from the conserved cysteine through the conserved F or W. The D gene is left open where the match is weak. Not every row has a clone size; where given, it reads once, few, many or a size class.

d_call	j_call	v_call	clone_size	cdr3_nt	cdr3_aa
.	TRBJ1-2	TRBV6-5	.	TGTGTCAGTCGGGGGGGACTAAGGACTAACTATGGCTACACCTTC	CVSRGGLRTNYGYTF
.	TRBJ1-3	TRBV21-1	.	TGTGCCAGCAGCAAAGCCAGGGTGGACGGAAACACCATATATTTT	CASSKARVDGNTIYF
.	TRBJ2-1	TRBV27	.	TGTGCCAGCACAGGGAACTCCTACAATGAGCAGTTCTTC	CASTGNSYNEQFF
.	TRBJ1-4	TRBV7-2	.	TGTGCCAGCAGCTTAAGGGGGTCGTCAACTAATGAAAAACTGTTTTTT	CASSLRGSSTNEKLFF
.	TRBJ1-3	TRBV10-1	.	TGCGCCAGCAGTGAGTCTCCGACAGGAGTGGCAGGAAACACCATATATTTT	CASSESPTGVAGNTIYF
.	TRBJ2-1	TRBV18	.	TGTGCCAGCCGTCCCGACAGGAACAATGAGCAGTTCTTC	CASRPDRNNEQFF
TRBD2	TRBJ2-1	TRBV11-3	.	TGTGCCAGCAGCCCACAAGGGAGGGACAATGAGCAGTTCTTC	CASSPQGRDNEQFF
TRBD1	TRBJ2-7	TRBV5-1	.	TGCGCCAGCAGCACGGACAGGGGGTCCTACGAGCAGTACTTC	CASSTDRGSYEQYF
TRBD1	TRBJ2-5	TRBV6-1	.	TGTGCCAGCAGTGAAGGGACAGGGCGGAAGGAGACCCAGTACTTC	CASSEGTGRKETQYF
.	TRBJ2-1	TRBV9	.	TGTGCCAGCAGCGCCCAGGGACAAGCTTACAACAATGAGCAGTTCTTC	CASSAQGQAYNNEQFF
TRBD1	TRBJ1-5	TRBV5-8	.	TGTGCCAGCGCCAGGGGGGTGAATAGCAATCAGCCCCAGCATTTT	CASARGVNSNQPQHF
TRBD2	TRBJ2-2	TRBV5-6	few	TGTGCCAGCAGCCCCATGACTAGCGGGACCGGGGAGCTGTTTTTT	CASSPMTSGTGELFF
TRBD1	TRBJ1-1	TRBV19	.	TGTGCCAGTAGCGAACAGGGGACTGAAGCTTTCTTT	CASSEQGTEAFF
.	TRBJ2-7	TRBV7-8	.	TGTGCCAGCAGCAACAACAGGGAACTCCGCTCCGGGGAGCAGTACTTC	CASSNNRELRSGEQYF
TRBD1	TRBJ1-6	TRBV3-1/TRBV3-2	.	TGTGCCAGCAGCCAAACCGGGACAGGGAATTCACCCCTCCACTTT	CASSQTGTGNSPLHF
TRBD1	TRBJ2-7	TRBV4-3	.	TGCGCCAGCAGCCGAGATCCGGGACAGGAGCCGTACGAGCAGTACTTC	CASSRDPGQEPYEQYF
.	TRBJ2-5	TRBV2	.	TGTGCCAGCAGTGAAAACAAGAAAGAGACCCAGTACTTC	CASSENKKETQYF
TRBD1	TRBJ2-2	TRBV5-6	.	TGTGCCAGCAGCTACCGGGACAGAAACACCGGGGAGCTGTTTTTT	CASSYRDRNTGELFF
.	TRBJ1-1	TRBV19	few	TGTGCCAGTAGAGTTGCGGACAGACTTGAAGCTTTCTTT	CASRVADRLEAFF
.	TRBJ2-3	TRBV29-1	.	TGCAGTTACTTGCAGGGGACCACAGATACGCAGTATTTT	CSYLQGTTDTQYF
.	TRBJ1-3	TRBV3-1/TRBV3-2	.	TGTGCCAGCAGCCAAGGATACAGCTTCTCTGGAAACACCATATATTTT	CASSQGYSFSGNTIYF
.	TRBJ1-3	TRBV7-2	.	TGTGCCAGCAGCTTAGAGGGGGGAGGGGTCGGAAACACCATATATTTT	CASSLEGGGVGNTIYF
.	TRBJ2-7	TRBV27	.	TGTGCCAGCAGTCTGGAGACAGGCCCCTACGAGCAGTACTTC	CASSLETGPYEQYF
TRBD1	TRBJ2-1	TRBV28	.	TGTGCCAGCAGGGGACAGACGTACAATGAGCAGTTCTTC	CASRGQTYNEQFF
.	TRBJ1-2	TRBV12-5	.	TGTGCTAGTGGTTTTGCTGGGGGAGGCGACTATGGCTACACCTTC	CASGFAGGGDYGYTF
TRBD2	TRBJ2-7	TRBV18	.	TGTGCCAGCTCACCGGGACTAGCGGATTTTTCCTACGAGCAGTACTTC	CASSPGLADFSYEQYF
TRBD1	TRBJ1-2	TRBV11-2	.	TGTGCCAGCAGCTTAACAGGGGGTGCCGGGAGCTACACCTTC	CASSLTGGAGSYTF
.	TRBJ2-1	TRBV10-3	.	TGTGCCATCAGTGAGCGGGAGCGCGACAATGAGCAGTTCTTC	CAISERERDNEQFF
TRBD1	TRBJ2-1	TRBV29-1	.	TGCAGCGTTGAGAGGGGGCGCACGAATGAGCAGTTCTTC	CSVERGRTNEQFF
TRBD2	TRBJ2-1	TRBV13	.	TGTGCCAGCAGCCAGCCCTCATGGGAACTAGCGGGGTCCTACAATGAGCAGTTCTTC	CASSQPSWELAGSYNEQFF
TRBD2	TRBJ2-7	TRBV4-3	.	TGCGCCAGCAGCCAAGAGGGACTAGCGGGAACTTACGCCTACGAGCAGTACTTC	CASSQEGLAGTYAYEQYF
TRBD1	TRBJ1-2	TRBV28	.	TGTGCCAGCAGTTACAGGGGGGTTGCAGGTGGCTACACCTTC	CASSYRGVAGGYTF
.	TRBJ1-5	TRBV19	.	TGTGCCAGTAGGGAGACCATCGAATCTCAGCCCCAGCATTTT	CASRETIESQPQHF
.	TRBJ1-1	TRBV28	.	TGTGCCAGCAGTTTAAAAGTGAAGTTGCAGGGAAGTCACACTGAAGCTTTCTTT	CASSLKVKLQGSHTEAFF
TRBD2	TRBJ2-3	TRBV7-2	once	TGTGCCAGCATCGGACTAGCGGGGCGCACAGATACGCAGTATTTT	CASIGLAGRTDTQYF
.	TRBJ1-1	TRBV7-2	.	TGTGCCAGCAGCTCTATGGAGGTCACTGAAGCTTTCTTT	CASSSMEVTEAFF
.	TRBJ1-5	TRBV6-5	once	TGTGCCAGCAGCCTGGGAGCGTATAGCAATCAGCCCCAGCATTTT	CASSLGAYSNQPQHF
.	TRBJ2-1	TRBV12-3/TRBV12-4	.	TGTGCCAGCAGCATTACAGGGTCTGAGCAGTTCTTC	CASSITGSEQFF
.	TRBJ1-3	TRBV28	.	TGTGCCAGCAGTTTAGGGCGAAAAGGAAACACCATATATTTT	CASSLGRKGNTIYF
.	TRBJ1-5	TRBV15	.	TGTGCCACCAGCAGGGAAAGGACAGCTCGTCAGCCCCAGCATTTT	CATSRERTARQPQHF
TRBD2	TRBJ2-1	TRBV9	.	TGTGCCAGCAGCTATACGGGGGGGAGCAATGAGCAGTTCTTC	CASSYTGGSNEQFF
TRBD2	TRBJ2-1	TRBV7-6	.	TGTGCCAGCAGCTTAACGGTCGGGACTAGCGGGACCTCACGACTTAATGAGCAGTTCTTC	CASSLTVGTSGTSRLNEQFF
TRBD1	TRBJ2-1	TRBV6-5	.	TGTGCCAGCAGTTACGGGACAGTGAGCTCCTACAATGAGCAGTTCTTC	CASSYGTVSSYNEQFF